The sequence of this T cell receptor beta chain was determined in a study of blood T cell repertoires in COVID-19. The overall study: Samples came from the United States, Italy and Spain, spanning acute and convalescent COVID-19. The analysed material was cDNA or gDNA that came from T cells, B-cell-depleted T cells, or PBMCs.

Per the germline V gene, CDR1 is SGHDN and CDR2 is FVKESK. Trimming stripped 4 bases from V and 2 bases from J, with 18 bases between. The CDR3 extends over 16 amino acids. This table comes from immunoSEQ multiplex PCR, and its TCRdb copy is limited to in-frame clones, with some not included. Of 270,000 or so clones detected, about 89% appear once; the ten largest clones hold about 10%. Sequencing was carried out using peripheral blood. The chain couples TRBV14 to TRBJ2-7; D possibly corresponds to TRBD1 (5 bases). This sequence originates from a man aged 40-49 years with active or convalescent COVID-19. The CDR3 bases are TGTGCCAGCAGCCCGTGGAGCAGGGCCCTTGCCTACGAGCAGTACTTC. Its protein product is CASSPWSRALAYEQYF.